The clone carrying this T cell receptor beta chain was counted a few times. The antigen remains undetermined. This sample stems from a study of T-cell reconstitution after alpha-beta-depleted transplantation in children. This CDR3 spans 14 amino acids. Germline V gene lookup returns CDR1 SGHRS and CDR2 YFSETQ. J was trimmed by 2 bases and V by 3 bases; bases with no gene match: 5. Unique molecular identifiers tagged the TCRbeta library. TCRdb reanalysed the PCR reads using MiXCR and keeps one entry per CDR3 protein. This table holds approximately 430,000 distinct CDR3 sequences, around 16% found once. Whole-study results and caveats: Two months or so post-transplant, alpha-beta T cells reportedly derived from several hundred expanded graft clones. Surviving recipient cells, namely T cells and thymic progenitors, were the source of high day-60 TCRbeta diversity in some patients. Newly produced T cells mostly accounted for T-cell counts and diversity one year post-transplant.

Here the sequenced sample was PBMCs, mostly from graft donor cells, taken 360 days after TCRalphabeta/CD19-depleted stem cell transplant. The clonotype was recovered from a boy less than two years old who had a stem cell transplant for Wiskott-Aldrich syndrome, so the T cells may come from the graft donor. V usage is TRBV5-1 and J usage is TRBJ2-7; 7 bases are a match to TRBD2. The CDR3 bases are TGCGCCAGCAGCTACGGGACTATAACCTACGAGCAGTACTTC. Translated, it gives CASSYGTITYEQYF.